This TCR beta chain was identified in a study of HIV-infected patients and healthy controls. Study-level findings and limits: During therapy, HIV-associated CDR3s fell significantly in frequency, while CMV-associated CDR3s did not change significantly.

cDNA was made from about 480 ng RNA using alpha and beta constant primers. Each of the alpha and beta chains got its own library through chain-specific third strand synthesis with indices. The cDNA received a 5' RACE adapter containing a random hexamer plus an SP2 sequencing primer site. A 12-nucleotide barcode per molecule came from two concatenated random hexamers added pre-amplification. From the 5' RACE reads, TCRdb called clonotypes with MiXCR, one entry per CDR3 protein. The sample lists around 19,000 distinct CDR3 sequences; roughly 8.2% were seen once. Germline-derived CDR1 and CDR2 are SGHRS and YFSETQ. J gave up 3 bases and V 4 bases, and 6 bases lay outside the gene matches. This CDR3 comprises 14 residues. No cell fractionation was done, so the repertoire covers all unsorted peripheral blood T cells. In its sample, this clonotype was seen a few times. The antigen is undetermined.

The specimen sequenced was blood. The chain carries TRBV5-1 and TRBJ1-1, with TRBD1 matching 7 bases. This clonotype was obtained from an adult in good health. This CDR3 is CASSPDDRDTEAFF. CDR3 coding DNA: TGCGCCAGCAGCCCCGATGACAGGGACACTGAAGCTTTCTTT.